The 25 T cell receptor beta chains below all came from one sample that was sequenced in a study of neurological immune-mediated disorders. TCRdb redid the calling of the 5' RACE reads with MiXCR, one entry per CDR3 protein. The sample lists fewer than 85,000 distinct CDR3 sequences; under 5.5% were seen once. The sample was PBMCs. The receptors originated from a woman in her seventies with multiple sclerosis.

There are a few counts of this clonotype. J is TRBJ2-7 and V is TRBV19; TRBD2 matches at 11 bases. Losses at the gene ends were 6 bases for V and 2 bases for J; bases not matched to a gene: 9. There are 16 residues in the CDR3. Germline V gene lookup returns CDR1 LNHDA and CDR2 SQIVND (reference sequence). The DNA of the CDR3 is TGTGCCAGTAGCCGAGTAGCGGGAGGGGTACCCTACGAGCAGTACTTC. Amino acid sequence: CASSRVAGGVPYEQYF.

This clonotype showed up many times. The chain has TRBV12-3 or TRBV12-4 and TRBJ1-1; D gene uncertain. The V and J ends lost 1 base and 3 bases respectively, with 6 bases between them. The CDR3 totals 13 residues. The CDR3 sequence is CASSLERYTEAFF. The CDR3 bases are TGTGCCAGCAGTTTAGAGAGGTACACTGAAGCTTTCTTT.

The CDR3, as DNA: TGTGCCAGCAGCTCGGGCGTAGACATGGGGTATACGCAGTATTTT. This encodes CASSSGVDMGYTQYF. This rearrangement joins TRBV11-3 to TRBJ2-3; no reliable D call. V lost 4 bases and J 7 bases, leaving 18 bases between the germline ends. This CDR3 region has 15 residues. CDR1 and CDR2 (germline): SGHNT, YENEEA.

This clonotype turned up a few times. V usage is TRBV2 and J usage is TRBJ2-2, with D uncertain. Germline lookup yields CDR1 SNHLY and CDR2 FYNNEI. CDR3 length: 13 amino acids. V was pared by 5 bases and J by 4 bases, with 8 bases between. The CDR3 nucleotides read TGTGCCAGCAGTCCCGAGTTCACCGGGGAGCTGTTTTTT. This encodes CASSPEFTGELFF. Supplemented by reference TRBV2 and TRBJ2-2, the full variable domain reads EPEVTQTPSHQVTQMGQEVILRCVPISNHLYFYWYRQILGQKVEFLVSFYNNEISEKSEIFDDQFSVERPDGSNFTLKIRSTKLEDSAMYFCASSPEFTGELFFGEGSRLTVL.

This clonotype was detected only a few times. The J gene is TRBJ2-1, the V gene TRBV7-2, with 11 bases lining up with TRBD2. The ends lost 5 bases at V and 0 bases at J; junction bases unmatched: 15. The CDR3 length is 20 residues. The germline gives CDR1 SGHTA, CDR2 FQGNSA. In nucleotides, the CDR3 is TGTGCCAGCAGCAAGGGGCGGGGACTAGCGGTCCCTAGCTCCTACAATGAGCAGTTCTTC. It codes for CASSKGRGLAVPSSYNEQFF.

With regard to this clonotype: Because it lacks the conserved phenylalanine or tryptophan at the end, this CDR3 is likely a read error. The chain has TRBV7-2 and TRBJ2-7; a weak D match, TRBD2 (6 bases). Trimming left V 3 bases short and J 5 bases short, with 17 bases between. This CDR3 is built from 15 residues. Germline CDR1 and CDR2: SGHTA and FQGNSA. The CDR3 is CASSFRRGGPNEQYI. DNA for the CDR3: TGTGCCAGCAGCTTTCGGAGAGGAGGGCCAAACGAGCAGTACATC.

With respect to this clonotype: Since a much larger clone is just one base distant, this may be a read error. The gene calls are TRBV5-1 and TRBJ1-4; D unresolved. Germline assignment: CDR1 SGHRS and CDR2 YFSETQ. The V and J ends lost 5 bases and 8 bases respectively, with 13 bases between them. The CDR3 totals 13 residues. DNA of the CDR3: TGCGCCAGCAGACCGTACAGAACAGAAAAACTGTTTTTT. Translated: CASRPYRTEKLFF. Combining the CDR3 with reference TRBV5-1 and TRBJ1-4 gives the whole variable domain KAGVTQTPRYLIKTRGQQVTLSCSPISGHRSVSWYQQTPGQGLQFLFEYFSETQRNKGNFPGRFSGRQFSNSRSEMNVSTLELGDSALYLCASRPYRTEKLFFGSGTQLSVL.

This clonotype was seen repeatedly, ten times or more. This chain uses TRBV20-1 with TRBJ2-1; 14 positions match TRBD2. Germline V gene sequence: CDR1 DFQATT, CDR2 SNEGSKA (reference sequence). Trimming cost V 4 bases and J 7 bases; bases outside gene matches: 12. This CDR3 is 17 amino acids long. The CDR3 reads CSAIGLTSGRAPNEQFF. DNA for the CDR3: TGCAGTGCTATAGGTCTGACTAGCGGGAGGGCCCCTAATGAGCAGTTCTTC.

This clonotype was picked up many times. The rearrangement uses TRBV7-6 and TRBJ1-4; TRBD1 matches at 7 bases. The CDR3 covers 16 residues. The trim removed 1 base at V and 7 bases at J, leaving 9 bases unmatched. Germline V gene data show CDR1 as SGHVS and CDR2 as FNYEAQ. CDR3 protein: CASSLEVARGGEKLFF. The CDR3 DNA reads TGTGCCAGCAGCTTAGAAGTGGCCAGGGGGGGTGAAAAACTGTTTTTT.

This clonotype was counted only a few times. This chain uses TRBV20-1 with TRBJ2-3; D gene ambiguous. The CDR3 has 11 amino acids. Trimming stripped 5 bases from V and 1 base from J, with 4 bases between. In germline, CDR1 is DFQATT, CDR2 SNEGSKA (reference sequence). Written as DNA, the CDR3 is TGCAGTGCTTTCCGCACAGATACGCAGTATTTT. Its protein is CSAFRTDTQYF.

This clonotype came up many times. The V gene is TRBV5-6, the J gene TRBJ2-3; 7 bases fit TRBD2. Germline trimming cut 0 bases from V and 0 bases from J; bases unmatched to any gene: 7. This CDR3 is 17 amino acids long. Germline V CDR1 and CDR2: SGHDT, YYEEEE. The CDR3 nucleotides read TGTGCCAGCAGCTTGGAACCAACTAGCGTAAGCACAGATACGCAGTATTTT. This translates into CASSLEPTSVSTDTQYF.

The gene calls are TRBV19 and TRBJ2-7, with 11 bases aligning to TRBD2. This CDR3 is built from 14 residues. The germline gives CDR1 LNHDA, CDR2 SQIVND (reference sequence). V dropped 9 bases and J dropped 3; count of bases not matched to a gene: 7. CDR3 loop: CARPLAGDLYEQYF. The CDR3 DNA reads TGTGCCAGACCACTAGCGGGAGACCTCTACGAGCAGTACTTC.

This clonotype came up many times. The chain employs TRBV5-1 and TRBJ2-5, with 7 bases aligning to TRBD1. Germline V lookup: CDR1 SGHRS, CDR2 YFSETQ. The junction had 3 bases not matched to a gene; V was cut back by 3 bases and J by 4 bases. CDR3 length: 13 amino acids. In DNA, the CDR3 is TGCGCCAGCAGCTATAGGGGGCGAGAGACCCAGTACTTC. Translation gives CASSYRGRETQYF.

This clonotype was seen repeatedly, ten times or more. This chain uses TRBV12-3 or TRBV12-4 with TRBJ2-3; 13 nucleotides agree with TRBD2. This CDR3 contains 17 residues. Losses at the gene ends were 5 bases for V and 5 bases for J; bases not matched to a gene: 10. The CDR3 DNA follows: TGTGCCAGCAGTCCCCAACCCCGGACTAGCGGGAGAGATACGCAGTATTTT. Its protein is CASSPQPRTSGRDTQYF.

At least ten counts were recorded for this clonotype. V is TRBV29-1 and J is TRBJ1-1; the D gene is possibly TRBD1 (5 bases). V was pared by 3 bases and J by 10 bases, with 18 bases between. The CDR3 extends over 13 amino acids. The germline V gene encodes CDR1 SQVTM and CDR2 ANQGSEA. The CDR3 loop reads CSVEYYDSSGAFF. CDR3 bases: TGCAGCGTTGAGTATTACGACAGTTCGGGAGCTTTCTTT.

The sample holds many counts of this clonotype. The rearrangement links TRBV5-1 to TRBJ1-2; weak D call: TRBD1 (5 bases). Trimming took off 4 bases at V and 8 bases at J, with 15 bases between the two ends. Germline-derived CDR1 and CDR2 are SGHRS and YFSETQ. The CDR3 extends over 13 amino acids. This CDR3 reads CASSVLGAAGYTF. For the CDR3, the DNA is TGCGCCAGCAGCGTACTCGGGGCGGCCGGCTACACCTTC.

This clonotype showed up many times. This chain connects TRBV5-1 to TRBJ1-4; D is ambiguous. The CDR3 runs to 15 residues. V was clipped by 2 bases and J by 0 bases, with 8 bases between them. From germline, CDR1 is SGHRS and CDR2 YFSETQ. As DNA, the CDR3 is TGCGCCAGCAGCTTAGGACGAGCAACTAATGAAAAACTGTTTTTT. Protein sequence: CASSLGRATNEKLFF.

This clonotype was detected many times. The chain links TRBV4-3 to TRBJ2-7; D remains ambiguous. The CDR3 has 10 amino acids. V was cut by 4 bases and J by 12 bases, with 10 bases left in between. The germline V gene encodes CDR1 LGHNA and CDR2 YSLEER. The CDR3 here is CASSPAQAYF. The DNA of the CDR3 is TGCGCCAGCAGCCCTGCTCAAGCGTACTTC.

Ten or more counts support this clonotype. The rearrangement joins TRBV7-2 to TRBJ1-3; D not certain. The CDR3 sequence is 15 residues long. V gave up 5 bases and J gave up 0 bases, with 11 bases separating them. Per germline, CDR1 SGHTA and CDR2 FQGNSA. Written as DNA, the CDR3 is TGTGCCAGCAGCCCTTCGCCAGGCTCTGGAAACACCATATATTTT. This translates into CASSPSPGSGNTIYF.

The CDR3 sequence: CASSSNSFGLIGEQFF. The DNA of the CDR3 is TGTGCCAGCAGCTCAAATAGCTTCGGGCTAATTGGTGAGCAGTTCTTC. J is TRBJ2-1 and V is TRBV7-9, with D unclear. The CDR3 length is 16 residues. V was cut by 4 bases and J by 9 bases, with 22 bases left in between. Per the germline V gene, CDR1 is SEHNR and CDR2 is FQNEAQ (reference sequence).

V is TRBV29-1 and J is TRBJ2-2, with unresolved D. The CDR3 is 11 amino acids. The germline V gene has CDR1 SQVTM and CDR2 ANQGSEA. V shed 4 bases and J shed 3 bases, with 3 bases lying between them. CDR3 sequence (DNA): TGCAGCGTTGGAGACACCGGGGAGCTGTTTTTT. It is translated as CSVGDTGELFF.

This clonotype has at least ten counts. This chain connects TRBV20-1 to TRBJ2-1; 8 nucleotides line up with TRBD2. V gave up 4 bases and J gave up 6 bases; unmatched junction bases: 8. Looked up from germline, CDR1 is DFQATT and CDR2 is SNEGSKA (reference sequence). This CDR3 is 14 amino acids long. The CDR3 loop is CSATGLGRGNEQFF. CDR3 bases: TGCAGTGCTACGGGACTAGGGAGGGGCAATGAGCAGTTCTTC.

This clonotype was recorded a few times. The CDR3 bases are TGTGCCAGCAGCGTCAGGTTAGCGGAGTACAATGAGCAGTTCTTC. It is translated as CASSVRLAEYNEQFF. The rearrangement links TRBV9 to TRBJ2-1; D is possibly TRBD2 (6 bases). Trimming took off 2 bases at V and 4 bases at J, with 13 bases between the two ends. The CDR3 extends over 15 amino acids. CDR1 is SGDLS and CDR2 is YYNGEE in the germline V gene.

There are many counts of this clonotype. The V call is TRBV3-1, the J call TRBJ2-1, with TRBD2 matching 8 bases. V shed 6 bases, J shed 9 bases, and the junction held 13 bases outside the gene matches. This CDR3 contains 15 residues. The germline gives CDR1 LGHDT, CDR2 YNNKEL (reference sequence). CDR3 protein: CASSVAGLGFGEQFF. The CDR3 DNA is TGTGCCAGCAGTGTCGCGGGACTAGGATTCGGTGAGCAGTTCTTC.

In its sample, this clonotype was seen many times. The chain joins TRBV20-1 to TRBJ2-2; 7 positions match TRBD2. The germline V gene has CDR1 DFQATT and CDR2 SNEGSKA (reference sequence). The ends lost 1 base at V and 3 bases at J; junction bases unmatched: 2. The length of the CDR3 is 14 residues. The CDR3 nucleotides read TGCAGTGCTAGAGCGGGAGGTCACACCGGGGAGCTGTTTTTT. This sequence encodes CSARAGGHTGELFF.